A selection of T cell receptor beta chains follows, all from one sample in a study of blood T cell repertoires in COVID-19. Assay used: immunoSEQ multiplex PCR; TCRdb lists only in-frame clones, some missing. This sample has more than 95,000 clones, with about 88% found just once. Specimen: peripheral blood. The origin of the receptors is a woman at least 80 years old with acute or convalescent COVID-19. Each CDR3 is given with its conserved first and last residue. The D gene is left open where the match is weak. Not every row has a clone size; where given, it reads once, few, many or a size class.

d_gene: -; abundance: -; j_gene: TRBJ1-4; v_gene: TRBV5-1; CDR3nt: TGCGCCAGCAGCTCGGACAGATCTAATGAAAAACTGTTTTTT; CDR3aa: CASSSDRSNEKLFF
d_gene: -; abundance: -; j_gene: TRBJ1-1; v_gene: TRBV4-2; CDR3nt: TGTGCCAGCGTTTCCTCCAGGGGTAACACTGAAGCTTTCTTT; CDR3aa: CASVSSRGNTEAFF
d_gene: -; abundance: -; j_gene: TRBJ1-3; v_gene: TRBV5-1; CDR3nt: TGCGCCAGCAGCCTACCAGGGTCTGGAAACACCATATATTTT; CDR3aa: CASSLPGSGNTIYF
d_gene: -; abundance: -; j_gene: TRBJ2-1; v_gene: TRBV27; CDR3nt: TGTGCCAGCAGTCATCCCGGGGGTGACCCTTCCTACAATGAGCAGTTCTTC; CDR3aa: CASSHPGGDPSYNEQFF
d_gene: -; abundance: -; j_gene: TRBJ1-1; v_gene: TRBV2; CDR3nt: TGTGCCAGCACCAATCCCCCTGAGGAAGCTTTCTTT; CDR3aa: CASTNPPEEAFF
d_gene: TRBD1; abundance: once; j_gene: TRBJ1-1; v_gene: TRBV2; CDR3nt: TGTGCCAGCAGCACAGGGGTTCCCGGTGGGACTGAAGCTTTCTTT; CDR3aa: CASSTGVPGGTEAFF
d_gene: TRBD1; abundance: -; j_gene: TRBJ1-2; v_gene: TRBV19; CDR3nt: TGTGCCAGTAGTAGGGACAGGCTCTATGGCTACACCTTC; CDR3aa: CASSRDRLYGYTF
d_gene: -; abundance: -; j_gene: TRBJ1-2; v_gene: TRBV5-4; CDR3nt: TGTGCCAGCACCGGGGGCTATGGCTACACCTTC; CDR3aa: CASTGGYGYTF
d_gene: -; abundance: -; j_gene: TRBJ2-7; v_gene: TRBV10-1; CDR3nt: TGCGCCAGCAGTGGGGGGCCGGGAAGGGGCTCCTACGAGCAGTACTTC; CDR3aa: CASSGGPGRGSYEQYF
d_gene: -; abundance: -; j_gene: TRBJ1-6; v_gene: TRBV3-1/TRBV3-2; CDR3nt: TGTGCCAGCAGCCAAGTGGCAGCGGATTCACCCCTCCACTTT; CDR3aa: CASSQVAADSPLHF
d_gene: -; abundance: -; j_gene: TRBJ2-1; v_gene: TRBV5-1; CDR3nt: TGCGCCAGCAGCCCCGGGACACTTAGCTCCTACAATGAGCAGTTCTTC; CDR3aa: CASSPGTLSSYNEQFF
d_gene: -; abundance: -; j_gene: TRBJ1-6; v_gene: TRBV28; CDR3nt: TGTGCCAGCAGTTTACGGGGATCACCCCTCCACTTT; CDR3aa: CASSLRGSPLHF
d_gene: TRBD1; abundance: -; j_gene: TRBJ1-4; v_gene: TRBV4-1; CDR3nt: TGCGCCAGCAGCCAGGTACAGGGGAATAATGAAAAACTGTTTTTT; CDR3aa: CASSQVQGNNEKLFF
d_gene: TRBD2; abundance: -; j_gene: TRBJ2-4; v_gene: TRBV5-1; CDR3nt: TGCGCCAGCAGCTCTAGACCCCTGACTAGCGGGAGTCTAGCCAAAAACATTCAGTACTTC; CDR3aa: CASSSRPLTSGSLAKNIQYF
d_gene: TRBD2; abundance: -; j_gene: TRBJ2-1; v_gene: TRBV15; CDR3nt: TGTGCCACCAGCAGAGATGGGGTAGCGGGAGTTATTGAGCAGTTCTTC; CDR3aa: CATSRDGVAGVIEQFF
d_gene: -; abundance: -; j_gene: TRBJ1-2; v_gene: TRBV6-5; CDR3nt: TGTGCCAGCAGTCGTATTACAGGCCTCACTGGCTACACCTTC; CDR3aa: CASSRITGLTGYTF
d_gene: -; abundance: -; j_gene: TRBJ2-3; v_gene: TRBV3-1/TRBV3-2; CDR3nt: TGTGCCAGCAGCCAATGGGGGCTAGGTGATACGCAGTATTTT; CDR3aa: CASSQWGLGDTQYF
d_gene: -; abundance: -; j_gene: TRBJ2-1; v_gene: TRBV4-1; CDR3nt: TGCGCCAGCAGCCAAGGTTGGGGGCCCTACAATGAGCAGTTCTTC; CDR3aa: CASSQGWGPYNEQFF
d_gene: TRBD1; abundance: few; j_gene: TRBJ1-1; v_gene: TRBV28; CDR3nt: TGTGCCAGCAGCTCTCGACAGGGAGAGAACACTGAAGCTTTCTTT; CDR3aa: CASSSRQGENTEAFF
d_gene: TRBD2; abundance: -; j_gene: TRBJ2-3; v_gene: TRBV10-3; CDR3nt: TGTGCCATCAGGCCTAGCGGGGGTCGCACAGATACGCAGTATTTT; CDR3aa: CAIRPSGGRTDTQYF
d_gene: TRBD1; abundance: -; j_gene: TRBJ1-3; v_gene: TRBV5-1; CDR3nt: TGCGCCAGCAGCCCGGGGGGGACAGGGTACGGAAACACCATATATTTT; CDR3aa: CASSPGGTGYGNTIYF
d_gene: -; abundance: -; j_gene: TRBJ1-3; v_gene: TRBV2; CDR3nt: TGTGCCAGCAGTCCACTCGCTACCATATATTTT; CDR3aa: CASSPLATIYF
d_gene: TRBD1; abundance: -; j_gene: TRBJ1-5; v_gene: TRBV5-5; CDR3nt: TGTGCCAGCAGCTTGGGGCCCTTTTCAGGGGGCGGTCAGCCCCAGCATTTT; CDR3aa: CASSLGPFSGGGQPQHF
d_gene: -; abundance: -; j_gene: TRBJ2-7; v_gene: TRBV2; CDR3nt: TGTGCCAGCAGTGAAGGCGGGATGGCGGCGGAGCAGTACTTC; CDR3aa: CASSEGGMAAEQYF
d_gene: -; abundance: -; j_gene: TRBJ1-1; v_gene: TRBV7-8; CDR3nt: TGTGCCAGCAGCTTAGCGAGGGGGTTCACTGAAGCTTTCTTT; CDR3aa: CASSLARGFTEAFF
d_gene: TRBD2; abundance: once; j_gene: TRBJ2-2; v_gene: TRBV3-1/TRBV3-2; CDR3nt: TGTGCCAGCAGCCAAGTACGCGCGGGGGGTAACACCGGGGAGCTGTTTTTT; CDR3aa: CASSQVRAGGNTGELFF
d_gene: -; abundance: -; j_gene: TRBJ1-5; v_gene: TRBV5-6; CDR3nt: TGTGCCAGCAGCCTAGTTTATAGCAATCAGCCCCAGCATTTT; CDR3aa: CASSLVYSNQPQHF
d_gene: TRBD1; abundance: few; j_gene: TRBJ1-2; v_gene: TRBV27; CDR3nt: TGTGCCAGCAGTTTAAACCGAGACAGGGACGCCTATGGCTACACCTTC; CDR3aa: CASSLNRDRDAYGYTF
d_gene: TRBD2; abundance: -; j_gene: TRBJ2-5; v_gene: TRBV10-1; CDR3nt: TGCGCCAGCAGTGAAGGTAGCGGGAGGAGAGAGACCCAGTACTTC; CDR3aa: CASSEGSGRRETQYF
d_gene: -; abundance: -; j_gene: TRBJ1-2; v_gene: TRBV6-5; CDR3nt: TGTGCCAGCAGTTACTTAGGGAGTGTCTATGGCTACACCTTC; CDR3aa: CASSYLGSVYGYTF
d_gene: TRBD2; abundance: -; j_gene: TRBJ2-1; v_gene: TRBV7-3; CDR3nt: TGTGCCAGCAGCTTAATAGCGGGGGGTAGCTCCTACAATGAGCAGTTCTTC; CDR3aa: CASSLIAGGSSYNEQFF
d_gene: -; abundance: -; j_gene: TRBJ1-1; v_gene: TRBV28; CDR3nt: TGTGCCAGCAGTTTAGCGGTATTTAACACTGAAGCTTTCTTT; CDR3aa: CASSLAVFNTEAFF
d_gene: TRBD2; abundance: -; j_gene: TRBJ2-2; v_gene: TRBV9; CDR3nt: TGTGCCAGCAGCGTAGGCGCACTAGCGGGAAACACCGGGGAGCTGTTTTTT; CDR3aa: CASSVGALAGNTGELFF
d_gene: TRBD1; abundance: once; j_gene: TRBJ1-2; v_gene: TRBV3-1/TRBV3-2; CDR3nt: TGTGCCAGCAGCCAAAGACAGGGGAGAGGCTACACCTTC; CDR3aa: CASSQRQGRGYTF
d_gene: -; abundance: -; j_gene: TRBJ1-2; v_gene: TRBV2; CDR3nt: TGTGCCAGCAGTGAATCCTTACAGAACTATGGCTACACCTTC; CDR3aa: CASSESLQNYGYTF
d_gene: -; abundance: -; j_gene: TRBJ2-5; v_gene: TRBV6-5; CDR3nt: TGTGCCAGCAGTTACTCTAGGACAGACGAGACCCAGTACTTC; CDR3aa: CASSYSRTDETQYF
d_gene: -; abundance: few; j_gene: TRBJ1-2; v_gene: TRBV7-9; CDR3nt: TGTGCCAGCAGCTTTCTCAGGGGCGACAATGGCTACACCTTC; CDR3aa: CASSFLRGDNGYTF
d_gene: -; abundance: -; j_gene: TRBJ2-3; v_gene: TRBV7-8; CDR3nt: TGTGCCAGCAGCTTAGCGCGCCTGGCAGATACGCAGTATTTT; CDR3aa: CASSLARLADTQYF
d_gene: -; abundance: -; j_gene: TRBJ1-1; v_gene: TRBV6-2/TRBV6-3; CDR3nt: TGTGCCAGCAGCGGGGGGTGGACTGAAGCTTTCTTT; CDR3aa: CASSGGWTEAFF
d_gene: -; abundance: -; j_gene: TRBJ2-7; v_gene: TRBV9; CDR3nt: TGTGCCAGCAGCCCGAGGACGGACAACTCCTACGAGCAGTACTTC; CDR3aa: CASSPRTDNSYEQYF
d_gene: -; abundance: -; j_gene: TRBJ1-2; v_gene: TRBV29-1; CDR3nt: TGCAGCGTTGAAGATCCCTACCCCAGGGGCGCGCGGACCTATGGCTACACCTTC; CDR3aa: CSVEDPYPRGARTYGYTF
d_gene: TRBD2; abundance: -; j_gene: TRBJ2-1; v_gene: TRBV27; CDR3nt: TGTGCCAGCAGTATTAGCGGGCCGAAAAATGAGCAGTTCTTC; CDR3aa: CASSISGPKNEQFF
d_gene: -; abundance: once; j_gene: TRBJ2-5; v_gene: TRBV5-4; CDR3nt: TGTGCCAGCAGCTTGGTCGGGGTTGAGACCCAGTACTTC; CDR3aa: CASSLVGVETQYF
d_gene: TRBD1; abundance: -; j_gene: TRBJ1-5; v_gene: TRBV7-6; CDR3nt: TGTGCCAGCAGCTCTAATCACGGGACAGGTAATCAGCCCCAGCATTTT; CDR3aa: CASSSNHGTGNQPQHF
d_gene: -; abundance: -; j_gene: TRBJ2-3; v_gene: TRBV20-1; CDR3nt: TGCAGTGCTAGTAAAAGGACTTTAGATACGCAGTATTTT; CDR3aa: CSASKRTLDTQYF
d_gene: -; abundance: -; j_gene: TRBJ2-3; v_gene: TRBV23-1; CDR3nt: TGCGCCAGCAGGAGACTAGTTGGAATCGGCACAGATACGCAGTATTTT; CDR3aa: CASRRLVGIGTDTQYF
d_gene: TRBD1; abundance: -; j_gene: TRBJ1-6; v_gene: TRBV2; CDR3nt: TGTGCCAGCAGTCACCCTTGGACAGGAGGCAATTCACCCCTCCACTTT; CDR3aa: CASSHPWTGGNSPLHF
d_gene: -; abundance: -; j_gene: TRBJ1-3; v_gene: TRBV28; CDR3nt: TGTGCCAGCAGTTGGAGAGGGTACTCTGGAAACACCATATATTTT; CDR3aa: CASSWRGYSGNTIYF
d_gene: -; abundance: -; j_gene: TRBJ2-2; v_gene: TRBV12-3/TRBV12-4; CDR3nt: TGTGCCAGCAGCGCAGGGACCGGGGAGCTGTTTTTT; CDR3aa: CASSAGTGELFF